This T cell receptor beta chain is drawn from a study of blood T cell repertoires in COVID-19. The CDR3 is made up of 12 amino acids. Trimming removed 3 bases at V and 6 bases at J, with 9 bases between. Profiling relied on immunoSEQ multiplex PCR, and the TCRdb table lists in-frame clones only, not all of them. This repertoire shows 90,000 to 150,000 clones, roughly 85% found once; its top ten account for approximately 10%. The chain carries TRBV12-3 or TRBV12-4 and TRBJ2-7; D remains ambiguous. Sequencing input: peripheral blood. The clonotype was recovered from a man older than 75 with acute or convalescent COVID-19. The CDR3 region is CASSFSGREQYF. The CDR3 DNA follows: TGTGCCAGCAGTTTTTCTGGCCGCGAGCAGTACTTC.